This note documents a single TCR beta chain sequence. Germline V gene sequence: CDR1 SEHNR, CDR2 FQNEAQ (reference sequence). The trim removed 0 bases at V and 0 bases at J, leaving 10 bases unmatched. The CDR3 spans 18 residues. This entry is derived from a study of cytomegalovirus exposure and HLA in healthy donors. Repertoires were generated with immunoSEQ multiplex PCR, while TCRdb's copy carries only in-frame clones and drops some. The sample lists about 47,000 clones; 90% to 95% were seen once. The source material was PBMCs. The genes are TRBV7-9 and TRBJ2-5; 7 nucleotides agree with TRBD1. The origin of this receptor is a young man in good health and CMV-seronegative. Written as DNA, the CDR3 is TGTGCCAGCAGCTTAGCGGGGGACAGAACAATCGACCAAGAGACCCAGTACTTC. Translating gives CASSLAGDRTIDQETQYF.